A selection of T cell receptor beta chains follows, all from one sample in a study of naive and memory T cell subsets. TCRdb re-derived calls from the UMI-ligation and nested PCR reads in MiXCR, one entry per CDR3 protein. The sample shows tens of thousands of distinct CDR3 sequences, 13% of them seen only once. Sequencing was performed on effector memory CD4+ T cells from blood. The origin of the receptors is a human donor in good health. The CDR3 runs from the conserved cysteine through the conserved F or W. A D gene is named only where the DNA matches it firmly. Expanded clones are given a class, and other clones once, few, many or no size at all.

size	D	length	J	V	DNA	CDR3
few	NA	18	TRBJ2-6	TRBV5-4	TGTGCCAGCAGCTTTACGCTAGCGCTAAGCTCTGGGGCCAACGTCCTGACTTTC	CASSFTLALSSGANVLTF
many	NA	14	TRBJ1-6	TRBV12-3/TRBV12-4	TGTGCCAGCAGTTTATCAGTGGATAATTCACCCCTCCACTTT	CASSLSVDNSPLHF
many	NA	14	TRBJ1-5	TRBV6-1	TGTGCCAGCAGTGCAAGGGGTGGCAATCAGCCCCAGCATTTT	CASSARGGNQPQHF
few	TRBD2	15	TRBJ2-7	TRBV18	TGTGCCAGCTCAGGTGGCGGGAGCCTCTCCTACGAGCAGTACTTC	CASSGGGSLSYEQYF
many	NA	11	TRBJ1-6	TRBV10-3	TGTGCCATCAGTGATCGGCACTACCTCCACTTT	CAISDRHYLHF
few	NA	14	TRBJ2-5	TRBV20-1	TGCAGTGCCAGGTCCCCAGGGGCGCAAGAGACCCAGTACTTC	CSARSPGAQETQYF
NA	TRBD1	14	TRBJ2-7	TRBV23-1	TGCGCCAGCAGCCTTGGACAGGGCGCCTACGAGCAGTACTTC	CASSLGQGAYEQYF
few	TRBD1	14	TRBJ2-4	TRBV30	TGTGCCGTCGGGACAGGGTTGGACAAAAACATTCAGTACTTC	CAVGTGLDKNIQYF
NA	TRBD1	20	TRBJ2-7	TRBV7-4	TGTGCCAGCAGCTCCCGGACAGGGGGGGTTCAGGTCCCCATCTCCTACGAGCAGTACTTC	CASSSRTGGVQVPISYEQYF
few	NA	17	TRBJ2-6	TRBV5-1	TGCGCCAGCAGCGCAAAAGGGGATAACTCTGGGGCCAACGTCCTGACTTTC	CASSAKGDNSGANVLTF
many	NA	15	TRBJ2-5	TRBV6-2/TRBV6-3	TGTGCCAGCAGCCCCCTGACAGCGTACCAAGAGACCCAGTACTTC	CASSPLTAYQETQYF
NA	TRBD1	14	TRBJ1-6	TRBV5-6	TGTGCCAGCAGCTCGGACAGGGAGAATTCACCCCTCCACTTT	CASSSDRENSPLHF
few	TRBD1	15	TRBJ2-5	TRBV7-2	TGTGCCAGCAGCGCAGTGACAGGGACGCGAGAGACCCAGTACTTC	CASSAVTGTRETQYF
few	TRBD2	14	TRBJ2-1	TRBV29-1	TGCAGCGTTGATGCGGCTAGCGGGAGGGTTGGGCAGTTCTTC	CSVDAASGRVGQFF
few	NA	13	TRBJ2-3	TRBV29-1	TGCAGCGTTTTAACCACCAGCACAGATACGCAGTATTTT	CSVLTTSTDTQYF
NA	NA	12	TRBJ2-7	TRBV28	TGTGCCAGCACCGCGGGGACCTACGAGCAGTACTTC	CASTAGTYEQYF
NA	TRBD1	15	TRBJ2-7	TRBV7-2	TGTGCCAGCAGCTTTCTGCGGACAGGGGCCGACGAGCAGTACTTC	CASSFLRTGADEQYF
few	TRBD1	17	TRBJ1-5	TRBV4-1	TGCGCCAGCAGCCAAGGCCCCGGGAGTAACAGGGGTCAGCCCCAGCATTTT	CASSQGPGSNRGQPQHF
NA	NA	16	TRBJ1-6	TRBV20-1	TGCAGTGCTAGAGACTCTGACAAGGCTCAGGGATCACCCCTCCACTTT	CSARDSDKAQGSPLHF
medium-sized	NA	17	TRBJ2-3	TRBV7-3	TGTGCCAGCAGCTTGACAGGGACAGTGACTAGAACAGATACGCAGTATTTT	CASSLTGTVTRTDTQYF
NA	NA	14	TRBJ2-7	TRBV5-1	TGCGCCAGCAGCTTGGGTAGATTCTCCTACGAGCAGTACTTC	CASSLGRFSYEQYF
NA	NA	13	TRBJ2-1	TRBV6-5	TGTGCCAGCAGTTCCCCACGGGAGAGCGAGCAGTTCTTC	CASSSPRESEQFF
few	TRBD1	17	TRBJ2-6	TRBV15	TGTGCCACCGGGACAGGGTGGACATATGGTGGGGCCAACGTCCTGACTTTC	CATGTGWTYGGANVLTF
many	TRBD2	18	TRBJ2-3	TRBV28	TGTGCCAGCAGTATAACTAGCGGGAGTCAGGTCCGCACAGATACGCAGTATTTT	CASSITSGSQVRTDTQYF
many	NA	16	TRBJ1-5	TRBV5-1	TGCGCCAGCAGCTTGGGTGGCGGGGGGCAGGGTCAGCCCCAGCATTTT	CASSLGGGGQGQPQHF
NA	NA	14	TRBJ2-7	TRBV28	TGTACCAGCAGTTTACAACAGCTTTTCTACGAGCAGTACTTC	CTSSLQQLFYEQYF
many	NA	12	TRBJ1-2	TRBV25-1	TGTGCCAGCAGTTACGGAGACTATGGCTACACCTTC	CASSYGDYGYTF
few	NA	14	TRBJ1-1	TRBV20-1	TGCAGTGCTAGGGTTTTCGCAGGCAGCACTGAAGCTTTCTTT	CSARVFAGSTEAFF
medium-sized	TRBD1	16	TRBJ1-5	TRBV18	TGTGCCAGCTCACCAATCGGGACAGGGGGTTATCAGCCCCAGCATTTT	CASSPIGTGGYQPQHF
NA	TRBD1	12	TRBJ1-2	TRBV29-1	TGCAGCGTCATGGGGGGGACAGTTGGCTACACCTTC	CSVMGGTVGYTF
few	NA	14	TRBJ1-1	TRBV19	TGTGCCAGTAGTACCAGGGTTTCCCGGACTGAAGCTTTCTTT	CASSTRVSRTEAFF
NA	NA	15	TRBJ1-4	TRBV7-2	TGTGCCAGCAGCTTAGATTCGGGGCTGGGTGAAAAACTGTTTTTT	CASSLDSGLGEKLFF
NA	TRBD2	16	TRBJ2-1	TRBV4-1	TGCGCCAGCAGCGCCTACGGACTAGCGGACTACAATGAGCAGTTCTTC	CASSAYGLADYNEQFF
many	TRBD2	12	TRBJ2-1	TRBV12-3/TRBV12-4	TGTGCCAGCAGTGTTAGCGGGAATCAGCAGTTCTTC	CASSVSGNQQFF
NA	NA	14	TRBJ2-2	TRBV30	TGTGCCTGGAGTGTACAGGGAGGAACCGGGGAGCTGTTTTTT	CAWSVQGGTGELFF
many	NA	15	TRBJ2-7	TRBV28	TGTGCCAGCAGTTCCCGGGAAGGCTTCACCTACGAGCAGTACTTC	CASSSREGFTYEQYF
NA	TRBD2	17	TRBJ2-3	TRBV3-1	TGTGCCAGCAGCCAAGTAGGAGCGGGAGCGGGGACAGATACGCAGTATTTT	CASSQVGAGAGTDTQYF
many	NA	13	TRBJ2-7	TRBV4-1	TGCGCCAGCAGCCAAGTCGGGTTCGACGAGCAGTACTTC	CASSQVGFDEQYF
NA	NA	15	TRBJ2-1	TRBV20-1	TGCAGTGCTAGGTTTTCTGGATCTCGGGGTAATGAGCAGTTCTTC	CSARFSGSRGNEQFF